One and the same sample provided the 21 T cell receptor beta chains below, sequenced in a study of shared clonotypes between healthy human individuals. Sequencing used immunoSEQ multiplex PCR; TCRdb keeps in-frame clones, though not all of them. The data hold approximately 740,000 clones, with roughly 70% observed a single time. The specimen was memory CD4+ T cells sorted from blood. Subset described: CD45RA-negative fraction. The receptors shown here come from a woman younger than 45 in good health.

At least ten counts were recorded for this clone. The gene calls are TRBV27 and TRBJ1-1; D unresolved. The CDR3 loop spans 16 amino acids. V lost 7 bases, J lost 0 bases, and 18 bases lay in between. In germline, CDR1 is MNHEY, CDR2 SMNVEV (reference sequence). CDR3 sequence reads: CASTPGIGSMNTEAFF. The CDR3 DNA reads TGTGCCAGCACCCCCGGGATTGGCTCCATGAACACTGAAGCTTTCTTT.

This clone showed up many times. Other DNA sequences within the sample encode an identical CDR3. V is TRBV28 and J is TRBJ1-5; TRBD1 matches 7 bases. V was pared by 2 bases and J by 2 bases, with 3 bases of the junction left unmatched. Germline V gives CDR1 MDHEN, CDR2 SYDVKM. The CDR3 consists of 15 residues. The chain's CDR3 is CASSLGGGGNQPQHF. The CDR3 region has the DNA TGTGCCAGCAGTTTAGGAGGGGGCGGCAATCAGCCCCAGCATTTT.

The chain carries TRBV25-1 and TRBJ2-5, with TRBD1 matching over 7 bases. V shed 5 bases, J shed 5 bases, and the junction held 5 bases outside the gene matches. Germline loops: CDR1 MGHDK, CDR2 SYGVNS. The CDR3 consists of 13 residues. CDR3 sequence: CASSRGGRETQYF. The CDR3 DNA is TGTGCCAGCAGTCGAGGGGGCCGGGAGACCCAGTACTTC. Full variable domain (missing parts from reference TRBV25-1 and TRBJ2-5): EADIYQTPRYLVIGTGKKITLECSQTMGHDKMYWYQQDPGMELHLIHYSYGVNSTEKGDLSSESTVSRIRTEHFPLTLESARPSHTSQYLCASSRGGRETQYFGPGTRLLVL.

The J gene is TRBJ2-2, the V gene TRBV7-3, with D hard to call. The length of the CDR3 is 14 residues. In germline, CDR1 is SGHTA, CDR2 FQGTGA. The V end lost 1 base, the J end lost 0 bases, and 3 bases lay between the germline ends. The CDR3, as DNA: TGTGCCAGCAGCTTAAACCCGAACACCGGGGAGCTGTTTTTT. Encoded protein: CASSLNPNTGELFF. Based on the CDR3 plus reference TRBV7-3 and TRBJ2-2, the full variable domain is GAGVSQTPSNKVTEKGKYVELRCDPISGHTALYWYRQSLGQGPEFLIYFQGTGAADDSGLPNDRFFAVRPEGSVSTLKIQRTERGDSAVYLCASSLNPNTGELFFGEGSRLTVL.

CDR3 sequence (DNA): TGTGCCGCCCTCCCCGGACAGGGTGGAAACTATGGCTACACCTTC. It specifies CAALPGQGGNYGYTF. V is TRBV6-1 and J is TRBJ1-2; 8 bases align to TRBD1. V was clipped by 11 bases and J by 2 bases; unmatched bases: 13. The CDR3 extends over 15 amino acids. Germline V lookup: CDR1 MNHNS, CDR2 SASEGT.

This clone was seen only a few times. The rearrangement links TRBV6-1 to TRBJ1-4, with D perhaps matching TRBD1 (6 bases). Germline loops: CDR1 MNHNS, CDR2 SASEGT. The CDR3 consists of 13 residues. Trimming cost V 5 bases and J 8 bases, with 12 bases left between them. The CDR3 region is CASSRGATEKLFF. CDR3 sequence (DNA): TGTGCCAGCAGTAGGGGGGCGACCGAAAAACTGTTTTTT.

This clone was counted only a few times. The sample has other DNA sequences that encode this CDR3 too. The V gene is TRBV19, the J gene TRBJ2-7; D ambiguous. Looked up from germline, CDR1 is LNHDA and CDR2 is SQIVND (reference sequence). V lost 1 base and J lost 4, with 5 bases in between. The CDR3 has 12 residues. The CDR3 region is CASSIVGYEQYF. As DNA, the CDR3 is TGTGCCAGTAGTATAGTCGGATACGAGCAGTACTTC.

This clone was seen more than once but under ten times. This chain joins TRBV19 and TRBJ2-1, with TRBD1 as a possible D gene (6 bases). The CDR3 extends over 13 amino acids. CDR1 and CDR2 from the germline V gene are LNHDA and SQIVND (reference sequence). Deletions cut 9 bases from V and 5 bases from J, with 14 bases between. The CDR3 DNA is TGTGCCAGCACAGGGTATTCTAACAATGAGCAGTTCTTC. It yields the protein CASTGYSNNEQFF.

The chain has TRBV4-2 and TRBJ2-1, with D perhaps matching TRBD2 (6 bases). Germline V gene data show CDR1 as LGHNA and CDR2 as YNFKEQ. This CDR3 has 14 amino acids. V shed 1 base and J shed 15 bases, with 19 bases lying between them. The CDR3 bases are TGTGCCAGCAGCCAAGCCCTAGGGCGGGATCAATCGTTCTTC. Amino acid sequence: CASSQALGRDQSFF.

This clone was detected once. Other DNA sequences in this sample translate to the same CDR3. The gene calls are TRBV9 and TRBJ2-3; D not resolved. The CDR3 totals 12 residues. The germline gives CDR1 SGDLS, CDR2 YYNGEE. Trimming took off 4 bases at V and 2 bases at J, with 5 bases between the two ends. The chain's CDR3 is CASSISTDTQYF. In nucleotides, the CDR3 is TGTGCCAGCAGCATTTCCACAGATACGCAGTATTTT. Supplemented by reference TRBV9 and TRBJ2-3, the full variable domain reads DSGVTQTPKHLITATGQRVTLRCSPRSGDLSVYWYQQSLDQGLQFLIQYYNGEERAKGNILERFSAQQFPDLHSELNLSSLELGDSALYFCASSISTDTQYFGPGTRLTVL.

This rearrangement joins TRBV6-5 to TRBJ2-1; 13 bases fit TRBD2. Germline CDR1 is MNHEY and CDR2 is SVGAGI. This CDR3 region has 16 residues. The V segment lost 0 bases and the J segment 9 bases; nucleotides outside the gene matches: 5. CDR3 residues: CASSYSGTSGKVEQFF. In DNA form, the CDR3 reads TGTGCCAGCAGTTACTCTGGGACTAGCGGGAAAGTTGAGCAGTTCTTC.

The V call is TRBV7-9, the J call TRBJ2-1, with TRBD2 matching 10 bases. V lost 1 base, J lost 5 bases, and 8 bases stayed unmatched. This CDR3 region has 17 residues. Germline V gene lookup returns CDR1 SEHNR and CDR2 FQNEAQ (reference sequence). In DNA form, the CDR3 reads TGTGCCAGCAGCTTAGACGTTAGACTAGCGGGTGACAATGAGCAGTTCTTC. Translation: CASSLDVRLAGDNEQFF.

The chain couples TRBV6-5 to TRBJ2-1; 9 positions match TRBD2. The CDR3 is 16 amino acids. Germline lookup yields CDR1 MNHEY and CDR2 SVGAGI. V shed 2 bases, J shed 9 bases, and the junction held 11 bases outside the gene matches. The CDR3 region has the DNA TGTGCCAGCAGTTACGAGGGCGGGAGGGCCCAGGCTGAGCAGTTCTTC. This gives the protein CASSYEGGRAQAEQFF.

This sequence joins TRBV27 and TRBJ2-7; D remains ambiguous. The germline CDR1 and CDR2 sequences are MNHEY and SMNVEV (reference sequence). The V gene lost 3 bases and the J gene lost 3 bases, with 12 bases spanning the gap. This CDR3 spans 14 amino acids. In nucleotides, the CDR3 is TGTGCCAGCAGTTTTGACCCCCCATTCTACGAGCAGTACTTC. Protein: CASSFDPPFYEQYF.

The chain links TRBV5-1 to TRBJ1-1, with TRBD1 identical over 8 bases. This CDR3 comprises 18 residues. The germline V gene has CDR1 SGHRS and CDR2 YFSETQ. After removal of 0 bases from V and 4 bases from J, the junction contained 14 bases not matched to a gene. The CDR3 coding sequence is TGCGCCAGCAGCTTGGTTGGCAGGGGGCTACCGGGTATCACTGAAGCTTTCTTT. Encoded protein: CASSLVGRGLPGITEAFF. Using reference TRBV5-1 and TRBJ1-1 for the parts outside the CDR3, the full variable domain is KAGVTQTPRYLIKTRGQQVTLSCSPISGHRSVSWYQQTPGQGLQFLFEYFSETQRNKGNFPGRFSGRQFSNSRSEMNVSTLELGDSALYLCASSLVGRGLPGITEAFFGQGTRLTVV.

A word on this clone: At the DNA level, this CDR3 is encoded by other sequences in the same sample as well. Written as DNA, the CDR3 is TGCGCCAGCAGCTTAGGGACGGAGAACACTGAAGCTTTCTTT. Protein product: CASSLGTENTEAFF. This chain uses TRBV5-1 with TRBJ1-1; tentative D call: TRBD1 (5 bases). V lost 2 bases and J 1 base, leaving 9 bases between the germline ends. This CDR3 contains 14 residues. Germline CDR1 is SGHRS and CDR2 is YFSETQ.

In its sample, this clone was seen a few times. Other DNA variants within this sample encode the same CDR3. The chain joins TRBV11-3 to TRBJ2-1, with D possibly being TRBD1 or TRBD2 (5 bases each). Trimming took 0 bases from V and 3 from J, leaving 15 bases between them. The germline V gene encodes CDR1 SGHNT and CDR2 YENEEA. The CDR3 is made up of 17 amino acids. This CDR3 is CASSLESGTGGYNEQFF. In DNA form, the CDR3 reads TGTGCCAGCAGCTTAGAGTCCGGGACCGGAGGCTACAATGAGCAGTTCTTC.

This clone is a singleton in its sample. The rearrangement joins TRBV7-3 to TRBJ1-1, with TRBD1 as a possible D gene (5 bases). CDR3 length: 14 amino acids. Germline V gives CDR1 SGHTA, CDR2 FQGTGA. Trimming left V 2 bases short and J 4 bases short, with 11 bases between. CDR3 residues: CASSLEEGSTEAFF. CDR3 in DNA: TGTGCCAGCAGCTTAGAGGAGGGGAGCACTGAAGCTTTCTTT.

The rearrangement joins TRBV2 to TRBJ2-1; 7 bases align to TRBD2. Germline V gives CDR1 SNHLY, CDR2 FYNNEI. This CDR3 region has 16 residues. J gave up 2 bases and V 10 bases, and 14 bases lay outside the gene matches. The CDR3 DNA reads TGTGCCAACACCGCGAGTCGGGGAGGGACCTACAATGAGCAGTTCTTC. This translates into CANTASRGGTYNEQFF.

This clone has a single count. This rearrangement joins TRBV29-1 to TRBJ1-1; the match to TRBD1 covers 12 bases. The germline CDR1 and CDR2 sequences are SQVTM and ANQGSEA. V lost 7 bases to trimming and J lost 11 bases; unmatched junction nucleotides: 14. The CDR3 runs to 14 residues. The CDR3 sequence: CSGGGVGTGGPAFF. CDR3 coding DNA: TGCAGCGGAGGAGGTGTCGGGACAGGGGGCCCCGCTTTCTTT.

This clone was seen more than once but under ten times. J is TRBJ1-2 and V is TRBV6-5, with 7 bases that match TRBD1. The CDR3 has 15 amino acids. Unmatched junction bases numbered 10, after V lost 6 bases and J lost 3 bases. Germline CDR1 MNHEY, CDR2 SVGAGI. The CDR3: CASSEQGGGDYGYTF. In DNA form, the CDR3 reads TGTGCCAGCAGCGAGCAGGGGGGCGGTGACTATGGCTACACCTTC.